This T cell receptor (beta chain) emerged from a study of blood T cell repertoires in COVID-19 (dated by TCRdb to about 2020). Study-level background: The collaborator samples originated in the United States, Italy and Spain and spanned the acute and convalescent phases of COVID-19. The repertoires were made available in a free public database intended to serve as a resource for research on the immune response to SARS-CoV-2. Nearly every sample came with metadata listing a de-identified subject ID, COVID-19 status, age in years and sex. Subjects who had been exposed to COVID-19, were actively infected with it, or had recovered from it provided the deeply sampled blood TCRbeta repertoires that made up the dataset. The prospective study material was composed of cDNA or gDNA derived from T cells, B-cell-depleted T cells, or PBMCs. Where available, HLA class I and class II types were taken from metadata supplied by the sample provider and were not determined by assay-based typing. The samples were drawn from two sources: the first 160 participants of the ongoing ImmuneRACE study, and 1,254 subjects contributed by 6 global collaborators. Findings and caveats that apply to the study as a whole: How much clinical and demographic metadata was included differed by source and by participant, and the metadata was provided uncurated.

The collaborating institutions used their own protocols to collect whole blood in K2EDTA tubes. For TCRbeta analysis, collaborators shipped samples as frozen whole blood, isolated PBMCs, or DNA extracted from either of those sample types. TCRbeta CDR3 regions were amplified from genomic DNA using the immunoSEQ Assay, a bias-controlled multiplex PCR. As for the original processing: The number of nucleated cells in each sample was estimated from the amplification of reference gene primers within the assay. Sequence reads were collapsed and filtered to measure the absolute abundance of every unique TCRbeta CDR3 rearrangement. For each sample, productive Simpson clonality was calculated as the square root of Simpson's diversity index over productive rearrangements. TCRdb mirrors the immuneACCESS table, restricted to in-frame sequences. Some clones are absent from its copies; in checked studies, under half trace to an unresolved V gene, and the reason for the others is unknown. V, J and clone size are those of that table, while D and trimming were read from the DNA. This sample lists about 100,000 clones; approximately 93% were detected once. The top ten clones comprise 0.85% to 1% of the sample.

In regard to this clone: No antigen is known for it. No quality values exist for individual bases; no much larger clone is one base distant.

The source material was peripheral blood. The clonotype was recovered from a man between 60 and 70 years old with acute or convalescent COVID-19.

Here is the DNA: TGTGCCATCAGTGAGTCGATTTCGGGCAGGGGCTACGAGCAGTACTTC. It translates as CAISESISGRGYEQYF. The V and J segments used are TRBV10-3 and TRBJ2-7; a tentative D match to TRBD1 spans 6 bases. V loses 0 bases, J loses 3 bases, and the germline ends lie 15 bases apart. The CDR3 contains 16 residues, cysteine and phenylalanine counted. Only the CDR3 portion is preserved as DNA: 48 bases, with reading frame beginning at the first base. Via the germline V gene, CDR1 is ENHRY and CDR2 SYGVKD.